Following are 32 T cell receptor beta chains from one sample sequenced in a study of blood T cell repertoires in COVID-19 (TCRdb year 2020). Library preparation employed the immunoSEQ multiplex PCR assay. TCRdb provides this immuneACCESS table in a form limited to in-frame rearrangements. Some clones are lacking; in checked studies, under half of them reflect an unresolved V gene, and why the rest are absent is not known. The sample table lists over 250,000 clones, around 87% of them with a count of one. Approximately 5.3% of the sample goes to the ten largest clones. Material: PBMCs or T cells enriched from blood (not recorded which). These receptors were obtained from a woman aged 25 to 45 who had recovered from COVID-19.

The chain has TRBV29-1 and TRBJ1-3; TRBD1 matches at 7 bases. V lost 7 bases and J lost 0; bases outside the gene matches: 9. Germline assignment: CDR1 SQVTM and CDR2 ANQGSEA. The CDR3 is 15 amino acids. CDR3 in DNA: TGCAGCGCCCGGACAGGAGGAGACTCTGGAAACACCATATATTTT. It is translated as CSARTGGDSGNTIYF.

Here the CDR3 reads CATSPPGIDTGELFF. In nucleotides, the CDR3 is TGTGCCACCAGCCCCCCAGGAATTGACACCGGGGAGCTGTTTTTT. The chain recombines TRBV15 with TRBJ2-2; no clear D. V lost 5 bases and J lost 3, with 13 bases in between. Germline V lookup: CDR1 LNHNV, CDR2 YYDKDF (reference sequence). The CDR3 sequence is 15 residues long.

The chain couples TRBV28 to TRBJ2-5; a possible D gene is TRBD1 (5 bases). This CDR3 is built from 15 residues. The ends were cut back, 5 bases at V and 5 bases at J, with 18 bases in the middle. Germline V gene data show CDR1 as MDHEN and CDR2 as SYDVKM. CDR3 loop: CASSGPPDIGETQYF. The CDR3 DNA reads TGTGCCAGCAGTGGGCCCCCGGACATAGGGGAGACCCAGTACTTC.

The V gene is TRBV13, the J gene TRBJ1-2; the match to TRBD1 covers 10 bases. This CDR3 region has 19 residues. The V gene end was trimmed by 5 bases and the J gene end by 7 bases; junction bases not matched to a gene: 22. Germline loops: CDR1 PRHDT, CDR2 FYEKMQ (reference sequence). The CDR3: CASSPSPRGQGGPHGGYTF. CDR3 in DNA: TGTGCCAGCAGCCCTAGCCCCCGCGGACAGGGGGGGCCTCACGGTGGCTACACCTTC.

This clone appeared a few times. This chain connects TRBV4-3 to TRBJ2-5, with 12 bases fitting TRBD2. CDR3 length: 16 residues. The germline gives CDR1 LGHNA, CDR2 YSLEER. The V segment lost 1 base and the J segment 5 bases; nucleotides outside the gene matches: 5. The CDR3 region is CASSQGLAGAGETQYF. The CDR3 DNA reads as TGCGCCAGCAGCCAAGGACTAGCGGGGGCCGGGGAGACCCAGTACTTC.

There are a few counts of this clone. The chain employs TRBV27 and TRBJ1-1; D may be TRBD1 (5 bases). With 2 bases removed from V and 1 base from J, the gap between germline ends came to 14 bases. From germline, CDR1 is MNHEY and CDR2 SMNVEV (reference sequence). This CDR3 contains 16 residues. The CDR3 DNA is TGTGCCAGCAGTTTAGGGTTCGGAGGGGCGAACACTGAAGCTTTCTTT. As protein: CASSLGFGGANTEAFF.

On this clone: This specimen includes other DNA sequences encoding the same CDR3. This chain uses TRBV5-1 with TRBJ1-1; D unresolved. The CDR3 runs 13 residues. Trimming took 1 base from V and 1 from J, leaving 5 bases between them. CDR1 is SGHRS and CDR2 is YFSETQ in the germline V gene. The CDR3 nucleotides read TGCGCCAGCAGCTTGACGGGGAACACTGAAGCTTTCTTT. This sequence encodes CASSLTGNTEAFF.

This chain connects TRBV7-9 to TRBJ2-3; D gene uncertain. CDR3 size: 13 residues. Trimming removed 6 bases from V and 3 bases from J, with 10 bases in between. Germline loops: CDR1 SEHNR, CDR2 FQNEAQ (reference sequence). The CDR3 bases are TGTGCCAGCAGGATCGCGAGTACAGATACGCAGTATTTT. It codes for CASRIASTDTQYF.

The chain is built from TRBV3-1 (or the pseudogene TRBV3-2) and TRBJ2-3; maybe TRBD2 (5 bases). The V gene's germline CDR1 is LGHDT and CDR2 YNNKEL (reference sequence). V was shortened by 4 bases and J by 4 bases, with 15 bases between the two germline ends. The CDR3 length is 15 residues. The CDR3 sequence is CASSLFGERADTQYF. The CDR3 DNA reads as TGTGCCAGCAGCCTTTTTGGGGAGCGCGCAGATACGCAGTATTTT.

V usage is TRBV19 and J usage is TRBJ1-2; the D gene is possibly TRBD1 (6 bases). V shed 8 bases and J shed 2 bases, with 21 bases lying between them. This CDR3 has 16 amino acids. The germline CDR1 and CDR2 sequences are LNHDA and SQIVND (reference sequence). The CDR3 loop reads CASFSRRRDNNYGYTF. Written as DNA, the CDR3 is TGTGCCAGTTTTTCACGCCGTCGGGACAACAACTATGGCTACACCTTC.

The chain carries TRBV4-1 and TRBJ1-2; 7 bases line up with TRBD1. The length of the CDR3 is 16 residues. The V and J ends lost 4 bases and 7 bases, in that order; junction bases with no gene match: 15. Looked up from germline, CDR1 is MGHRA and CDR2 is YSYEKL. The CDR3 is CASSRLQGTELGGYTF. The CDR3, as DNA: TGCGCCAGCAGCCGGTTACAGGGGACTGAGCTTGGTGGCTACACCTTC.

V usage is TRBV11-2 and J usage is TRBJ1-1; the D is unclear. Germline-derived CDR1 and CDR2 are SGHAT and FQNNGV. The CDR3 is 11 amino acids. Trimming took off 11 bases at V and 4 bases at J, with 11 bases between the two ends. The CDR3 here is CASSGVTEAFF. The CDR3 DNA reads TGTGCCTCCAGCGGGGTCACTGAAGCTTTCTTT.

V usage is TRBV7-2 and J usage is TRBJ1-2, with 11 bases aligning to TRBD1. Germline values: CDR1 SGHTA, CDR2 FQGNSA. The CDR3 runs 16 residues. V lost 5 bases, J lost 4 bases, and 9 bases stayed unmatched. The CDR3 DNA follows: TGTGCCAGCAGCGCTGCGCCGGGACAGGGGGTCTATGGCTACACCTTC. It codes for CASSAAPGQGVYGYTF.

The chain joins TRBV28 to TRBJ2-1, with D tentatively TRBD1 (6 bases). V lost 4 bases and J 4 bases, leaving 17 bases between the germline ends. In germline, CDR1 is MDHEN, CDR2 SYDVKM. This CDR3 comprises 16 residues. The CDR3 bases are TGTGCCAGCAGTTCCCTGGACAGAGTAAGGTACAATGAGCAGTTCTTC. Encoded protein: CASSSLDRVRYNEQFF.

The rearrangement joins TRBV19 to TRBJ2-3; TRBD1 matches at 8 bases. CDR1 is LNHDA and CDR2 is SQIVND in the germline V gene (reference sequence). This CDR3 has 15 residues. With 3 bases clipped from V and 0 bases from J, the junction kept 2 bases outside the gene matches. The CDR3 DNA reads TGTGCCAGTAGTATTGACAGGGGTAGCACAGATACGCAGTATTTT. Protein: CASSIDRGSTDTQYF.

This clone has only a few counts. The chain combines TRBV18 with TRBJ2-1; D is unclear. Deletions cut 3 bases from V and 4 bases from J, with 7 bases between. Germline CDR1 KGHSH, CDR2 LQKENI. The CDR3 extends over 13 amino acids. CDR3: CASSPGQYNEQFF. The CDR3 DNA reads as TGTGCCAGCTCACCTGGGCAATACAATGAGCAGTTCTTC.

The table lists this clone with a count of one. The CDR3 loop is CASSIRDRGTEAFF. CDR3 sequence (DNA): TGTGCCAGTAGTATACGGGACAGGGGCACTGAAGCTTTCTTT. The chain links TRBV19 to TRBJ1-1; TRBD1 matches at 10 bases. Trimming cost V 2 bases and J 4 bases; bases outside gene matches: 1. CDR1 and CDR2 from the germline V gene are LNHDA and SQIVND (reference sequence). CDR3 size: 14 residues.

This clone was detected only once. The J gene is TRBJ2-3, the V gene TRBV28; possible D gene TRBD2, 8 bases. In germline, CDR1 is MDHEN, CDR2 SYDVKM. Trimming removed 7 bases from V and 2 bases from J, with 16 bases in between. This CDR3 is 15 amino acids long. CDR3 sequence: CASKGAGGLTDTQYF. CDR3 bases: TGTGCCAGCAAGGGGGCGGGGGGACTCACAGATACGCAGTATTTT.

J is TRBJ1-1 and V is TRBV6-2 or TRBV6-3; a weak D match, TRBD1 (6 bases). The CDR3 sequence is 17 residues long. CDR1 and CDR2 (germline): MNHEY, SVGEGT. The V end was cut by 5 bases, the J end by 1 base, with 20 bases between. For the CDR3, the DNA is TGTGCCAGCAGTAAGAGACGACCCCTCAGGGGGAACACTGAAGCTTTCTTT. Protein: CASSKRRPLRGNTEAFF.

The V and J genes are TRBV4-1 and TRBJ1-6; D not certain. V shed 1 base and J shed 4 bases, with 8 bases lying between them. Germline values: CDR1 MGHRA, CDR2 YSYEKL. The CDR3 is made up of 15 amino acids. The CDR3 loop is CASSQGHGYNSPLHF. The CDR3 DNA sequence: TGCGCCAGCAGCCAAGGACACGGTTATAATTCACCCCTCCACTTT.

The sample holds a few counts of this clone. This rearrangement joins TRBV6-5 to TRBJ2-1; 9 nucleotides align to TRBD2. Losses at the gene ends were 7 bases for V and 9 bases for J; bases not matched to a gene: 13. This CDR3 has 15 amino acids. Germline CDR1 is MNHEY and CDR2 is SVGAGI. In DNA, the CDR3 is TGTGCCAGCAAAAGAGTAGCGGGGGCCACGGGTGAGCAGTTCTTC. Its translation: CASKRVAGATGEQFF.

The chain couples TRBV10-3 to TRBJ2-5; 9 bases map to TRBD1. CDR1 is ENHRY and CDR2 is SYGVKD in the germline V gene. This CDR3 has 14 residues. Losses at the gene ends were 6 bases for V and 5 bases for J; bases not matched to a gene: 7. DNA for the CDR3: TGTGCCATCAGACCGGGACAGGGTGTCGAGACCCAGTACTTC. It translates to CAIRPGQGVETQYF.

V gene TRBV6-5 combines with J gene TRBJ1-1, with D possibly TRBD1 on 5 matching bases. Looked up from germline, CDR1 is MNHEY and CDR2 is SVGAGI. V lost 5 bases and J lost 1, with 14 bases in between. CDR3 length: 15 residues. The DNA for the CDR3 is TGTGCCAGCAGTAGGGGACCCGGGAGGAACACTGAAGCTTTCTTT. Its translation: CASSRGPGRNTEAFF.

The chain employs TRBV18 and TRBJ2-7, with D possibly being TRBD1 (7 bases). Deletions cut 3 bases from V and 9 bases from J, with 18 bases between. Germline lookup yields CDR1 KGHSH and CDR2 LQKENI. This CDR3 is 14 amino acids long. CDR3 DNA: TGTGCCAGCTCACCCCAGGGGGGTCCTTCTGGGCAGTACTTC. The encoded protein is CASSPQGGPSGQYF.

V and J are TRBV4-1 and TRBJ1-2; D unclear. V lost 6 bases and J lost 6, with 20 bases in between. This CDR3 is built from 15 residues. Germline V gene sequence: CDR1 MGHRA, CDR2 YSYEKL. The CDR3 spells CASRSLLGGFDGYTF. CDR3 DNA: TGCGCCAGCAGGTCTCTCCTGGGAGGCTTTGATGGCTACACCTTC.

The CDR3 nucleotides are TGTGCCAGCAGTGTCGGACTGGGTTCACCCCTCCACTTT. Amino acids: CASSVGLGSPLHF. The genes are TRBV25-1 and TRBJ1-6; no clear D gene. V was cut by 4 bases and J by 9 bases, with 10 bases left in between. Germline CDR1 MGHDK, CDR2 SYGVNS. There are 13 residues in the CDR3.

The CDR3 here is CASSFSGSYNEQFF. The CDR3 DNA reads TGTGCCAGCAGCTTCAGTGGCTCCTACAATGAGCAGTTCTTC. This chain joins TRBV7-6 and TRBJ2-1; no clear D. The germline V gene encodes CDR1 SGHVS and CDR2 FNYEAQ. V lost 3 bases to trimming and J lost 0 bases, with 6 bases between them. The CDR3 loop spans 14 amino acids. Filled out from reference TRBV7-6 and TRBJ2-1, the complete variable domain reads GAGVSQSPRYKVTKRGQDVALRCDPISGHVSLYWYRQALGQGPEFLTYFNYEAQQDKSGLPNDRFSAERPEGSISTLTIQRTEQRDSAMYRCASSFSGSYNEQFFGPGTRLTVL.

A few counts support this clone. V gene TRBV6-5 combines with J gene TRBJ1-2, with D possibly TRBD1 on 5 matching bases. This CDR3 contains 14 residues. Germline values: CDR1 MNHEY, CDR2 SVGAGI. Trimming stripped 2 bases from V and 3 bases from J, with 10 bases between. This CDR3 reads CASSYGAGHYGYTF. The CDR3 bases are TGTGCCAGCAGTTACGGGGCGGGGCACTATGGCTACACCTTC.

This chain uses TRBV18 with TRBJ1-1, with 7 bases aligning to TRBD1. The ends lost 6 bases at V and 7 bases at J; junction bases unmatched: 5. The germline gives CDR1 KGHSH, CDR2 LQKENI. CDR3 length: 12 amino acids. In DNA form, the CDR3 reads TGTGCCAGCTCCTTGGACAGGAGTGAAGCTTTCTTT. Amino acids: CASSLDRSEAFF.

This clone was counted a single time. The rearrangement joins TRBV19 to TRBJ1-1; possibly TRBD1 for D (6 bases). The length of the CDR3 is 18 residues. Germline CDR1 reads LNHDA; CDR2 reads SQIVND (reference sequence). The V gene lost 0 bases and the J gene lost 2 bases, with 19 bases spanning the gap. CDR3 sequence (DNA): TGTGCCAGTAGTATAGACCCCCACAGGGTGGGTTTCAACACTGAAGCTTTCTTT. The encoded protein is CASSIDPHRVGFNTEAFF. The full variable domain, completed using reference TRBV19 and TRBJ1-1, is DGGITQSPKYLFRKEGQNVTLSCEQNLNHDAMYWYRQDPGQGLRLIYYSQIVNDFQKGDIAEGYSVSREKKESFPLTVTSAQKNPTAFYLCASSIDPHRVGFNTEAFFGQGTRLTVV.

A note on this clone: One junction end disagrees with the germline gene, perhaps due to a read error. The V gene is TRBV2, the J gene TRBJ2-7; TRBD1 might be the D (6 bases). Germline loops: CDR1 SNHLY, CDR2 FYNNEI. This CDR3 region has 16 residues. The CDR3, as DNA: TGTGCCAGCAGAGAAGGACAGCGAACATTTTACTACGAGCAGTACTTC. It translates to CASREGQRTFYYEQYF.

This sequence joins TRBV4-1 and TRBJ2-5, with 14 nucleotides matching TRBD2. Germline trimming cut 5 bases from V and 4 bases from J; bases unmatched to any gene: 0. CDR3 length: 14 residues. CDR1 is MGHRA, CDR2 YSYEKL, per germline. As DNA, the CDR3 is TGCGCCAGCAGCGGGACTAGCGGGGGAGAGACCCAGTACTTC. Protein sequence: CASSGTSGGETQYF.